The present T cell receptor (beta chain) was sequenced within a study of siplizumab effects on memory and regulatory T cells. Points from the study as a whole: Left unconfirmed was the suppressive function of proliferating Tregs from siplizumab cultures.

The CDR3 spans 13 residues. Germline V gene data show CDR1 as SQVTM and CDR2 as ANQGSEA. The V end lost 4 bases, the J end lost 4 bases, and 12 bases lay between the germline ends. As to this clone: Its specificity is not known.

Sequencing was performed with immunoSEQ multiplex PCR; in TCRdb, only in-frame clones are kept and a portion is missing. The data hold around 100,000 clones, with about 95% observed a single time. Sequenced input: non-Treg CD4+ T cells sorted from blood. This receptor was obtained from a human donor in good health. The chain is built from TRBV29-1 and TRBJ2-3, with TRBD2 as a possible D gene (6 bases). CDR3 loop: CSVVGGGADTQYF. For the CDR3, the DNA is TGCAGCGTTGTTGGCGGAGGGGCAGATACGCAGTATTTT.